These 27 T cell receptor beta chains were sequenced from one sample in a study of tumor-infiltrating lymphocytes in primary liver carcinoma. Between roughly 17 and 31 mg of unsorted bulk tissue served as the source from which RNA and DNA were co-extracted. A constant-region primer served to make TCR beta cDNA from about 0.45 ug total RNA. Employing slightly modified ARM-PCR, three nested multiplex PCR rounds were run, and these gave rise to the TCR beta libraries. The first two PCR rounds, approximately 10 cycles each, used TRBV1-TRBV30 forward primers and a C-beta reverse primer. Each CDR3 protein gets one entry after TCRdb re-called the multiplex PCR reads with MiXCR. The data contain approximately 110,000 distinct CDR3 sequences, 55% to 65% of them singletons. The material sequenced was liver tumor tissue from sampling region 1. Specified subset: tumor region T1, superior pole. The receptors stem from a woman aged 55-75 years with primary liver carcinoma and hepatitis B virus infection.

This clonotype has just a few counts. It may be a read error: a sequence one base away is much more abundant. J is TRBJ1-1 and V is TRBV6-2 or TRBV6-3; TRBD1 is a possible D gene (6 bases). This CDR3 is built from 15 residues. V shed 0 bases and J shed 4 bases, with 12 bases lying between them. The V gene's germline CDR1 is MNHEY and CDR2 SVGEGT. CDR3 in DNA: TGTGCCAGCAGTTACTCCGCAGGGGACGGCACTGAAGCTTTCTTT. This codes for CASSYSAGDGTEAFF.

The chain employs TRBV29-1 and TRBJ2-7; 12 bases align to TRBD1. Germline V gene data show CDR1 as SQVTM and CDR2 as ANQGSEA. The CDR3 length is 13 residues. Here the CDR3 DNA reads TGCAATGCTGGGACAGGGGGCGAATACGAGCAGTACTTC. It codes for CNAGTGGEYEQYF.

V is TRBV30 and J is TRBJ1-2, with unresolved D. V was trimmed by 1 base and J by 3 bases, leaving 6 bases between them. CDR1 is GTSNPN and CDR2 is SVGIG in the germline V gene (reference sequence). This CDR3 has 12 amino acids. The CDR3 region has the DNA TGTGCCTGGAGTGGAGAGGACTATGGCTACACCTTC. This encodes CAWSGEDYGYTF.

This clonotype appeared many times. The chain is built from TRBV6-5 and TRBJ2-3; the match to TRBD1 covers 10 bases. J was trimmed by 3 bases and V by 6 bases; bases with no gene match: 6. From germline, CDR1 is MNHEY and CDR2 SVGAGI. This CDR3 is built from 15 residues. The CDR3 DNA follows: TGTGCCAGCAGGCCCGGGACAGGGGAAACAGATACGCAGTATTTT. This encodes CASRPGTGETDTQYF.

A few counts support this clonotype. The chain combines TRBV28 with TRBJ2-7; a possible D gene is TRBD1 (7 bases). Trimming shortened V by 2 bases and J by 5 bases, and 13 bases separated the two germline ends. The length of the CDR3 is 14 residues. Germline V gives CDR1 MDHEN, CDR2 SYDVKM. The CDR3 coding sequence is TGTGCCAGCAGTTTACCCTCCAGGGGGGACGAGCAGTACTTC. Translated, it gives CASSLPSRGDEQYF.

This clonotype was seen only a few times. The rearrangement links TRBV7-9 to TRBJ1-1, with TRBD1 as a possible D gene (5 bases). Between the trimmed V and J ends, which lost 1 base and 2 bases, there was a span of 11 bases. Germline CDR1 SEHNR, CDR2 FQNEAQ (reference sequence). The CDR3 contains 15 residues. This chain's CDR3 is CASSLDQGRNTEAFF. The CDR3 coding sequence is TGTGCCAGCAGCTTAGATCAGGGTCGAAACACTGAAGCTTTCTTT.

Turning to this clonotype: The CDR3 end shows no conserved phenylalanine or tryptophan, and so a read error is likely. The genes are TRBV5-6 and TRBJ2-1; D not certain. The V end lost 2 bases, the J end lost 7 bases, and 13 bases lay between the germline ends. This CDR3 contains 14 residues. Germline CDR1 and CDR2: SGHDT and YYEEEE. The CDR3 reads CASSFALVTNEQFL. DNA for the CDR3: TGTGCCAGCAGCTTTGCCCTGGTAACGAATGAGCAGTTCCTC.

CDR3 sequence (DNA): TGTGCCAGTAGTGTAGTGGCTGAGAGGCAACGGGGGGCCTACGAGCAGTACTTC. This codes for CASSVVAERQRGAYEQYF. The V gene is TRBV12-3 or TRBV12-4, the J gene TRBJ2-7; 7 nucleotides align to TRBD2. This CDR3 has 18 residues. J lost 2 bases, V lost 9 bases, and 22 bases had no gene match.

With regard to this clonotype: Just one base apart from a much larger clone, this may be a read error. This rearrangement joins TRBV6-5 to TRBJ2-2; D might be TRBD2 (5 bases). With 1 base removed from V and 4 bases from J, the gap between germline ends came to 13 bases. The CDR3 runs to 16 residues. Per germline, CDR1 MNHEY and CDR2 SVGAGI. The CDR3 nucleotides read TGTGCCAGCAGTTACTTCGTAGGACGGGGCACCGGGGAGCTGTTTTTT. It translates to CASSYFVGRGTGELFF.

For this clonotype: This CDR3 is missing its conserved last phenylalanine or tryptophan, likely due to a read error. V usage is TRBV6-2 or TRBV6-3 and J usage is TRBJ2-1; 13 bases are a match to TRBD2. V was clipped by 11 bases and J by 12 bases; unmatched bases: 16. Germline V gene lookup returns CDR1 MNHEY and CDR2 SVGEGT. The CDR3 length is 15 residues. The CDR3 bases are TGTGCCGGCAACATGGGACTAGCGGGATCGCATGGGCAGTTCCTC. It specifies CAGNMGLAGSHGQFL.

A word on this clonotype: Germline and junction disagree at one end, which may indicate a read error. The chain combines TRBV11-3 with TRBJ2-1; D not resolved. Germline values: CDR1 SGHNT, CDR2 YENEEA. The CDR3 is 13 residues long. The CDR3 sequence: CACSFSGSNEQFF. The CDR3 region has the DNA TGTGCCTGCAGCTTTTCCGGTAGCAATGAGCAGTTCTTC.

This clonotype was seen many times. The CDR3 region has the DNA TGTGCCAGCAGAAACCGGGACAGGGGTAAACAAGAGACCCAGTACTTC. Translated, it gives CASRNRDRGKQETQYF. The chain has TRBV6-5 and TRBJ2-5; 10 bases agree with TRBD1. CDR1 and CDR2 from the germline V gene are MNHEY and SVGAGI. CDR3 length: 16 residues. Germline trimming cut 6 bases from V and 2 bases from J; bases unmatched to any gene: 9.

With respect to this clonotype: The junction does not match germline at one end; this may be a read error. The J gene is TRBJ2-3, the V gene TRBV11-3; 14 bases agree with TRBD2. From germline, CDR1 is SGHNT and CDR2 YENEEA. CDR3 length equals 14 residues. The CDR3 coding sequence is TGTGCCTCCCGGACTAGCGGGAGGACAGATATGCAGTATTTT. Protein: CASRTSGRTDMQYF.

Points on this clonotype: Germline and junction disagree at one end, which may indicate a read error. This chain connects TRBV5-1 to TRBJ2-1, with a tentative D call TRBD2 (6 bases). The CDR3 spans 13 residues. Germline V gene sequence: CDR1 SGHRS, CDR2 YFSETQ. As DNA, the CDR3 is TGCGCCAGCAACTTGGGGCCGGGGGATGAGCAGTTCTTC. The encoded protein is CASNLGPGDEQFF.

A word on this clonotype: At one end, the junction sequence differs from germline, possibly due to a read error. The V call is TRBV10-1, the J call TRBJ1-1, with TRBD1 matching over 8 bases. This CDR3 spans 15 amino acids. Per germline, CDR1 WNHNN and CDR2 SYGVQD (reference sequence). The CDR3 DNA follows: TGCGCCTGCAGTGAGCGACAGGGGATGAACACTGAATCTTTCTTT. It encodes CACSERQGMNTESFF.

On this clonotype: One base away lies a much larger clone, so this may be a sequencing read error. The rearrangement links TRBV12-3 or TRBV12-4 to TRBJ1-2; TRBD1 is a possible D gene (6 bases). The CDR3 contains 14 residues. Deletions cut 6 bases from V and 4 bases from J, with 15 bases between. In nucleotides, the CDR3 is TGTGCCAGCAGGACCCGGGACAACACCTATGGCTACACCTTC. This gives the protein CASRTRDNTYGYTF.

This clonotype appeared many times. The J gene is TRBJ1-2, the V gene TRBV6-5, with 7 positions matching TRBD1. Per germline, CDR1 MNHEY and CDR2 SVGAGI. This CDR3 has 15 amino acids. V lost 2 bases to trimming and J lost 4 bases; unmatched junction nucleotides: 7. The CDR3, as DNA: TGTGCCAGCAGTTACGAGGCAGGGGGAATCTATGGCTACACCTTC. This gives the protein CASSYEAGGIYGYTF.

About this clonotype: One end of the junction is discordant with germline, which a read error may explain. This chain links TRBV11-2 with TRBJ2-1; 14 bases agree with TRBD2. This CDR3 is 17 amino acids long. Germline V lookup: CDR1 SGHAT, CDR2 FQNNGV. The CDR3 protein is CTSYRRLAGGPGDEQFF. CDR3 DNA sequence: TGTACCAGCTACAGGAGACTAGCGGGAGGGCCGGGGGATGAGCAGTTCTTC.

On this clonotype: A much larger clonotype is one base distant, so this may be a read error. The CDR3 coding sequence is TGTGTCAGCAGTTTCTACGAGACCCAGTACTTC. It yields the protein CVSSFYETQYF. The rearrangement uses TRBV12-3 or TRBV12-4 and TRBJ2-5; D gene ambiguous. The CDR3 consists of 11 residues.

The genes are TRBV6-5 and TRBJ1-2; tentative D call: TRBD1 (5 bases). This CDR3 region has 15 residues. The germline V gene has CDR1 MNHEY and CDR2 SVGAGI. The V and J ends lost 6 bases and 8 bases respectively, with 22 bases between them. CDR3 coding DNA: TGTGCCAGCAGCTCAGTAACTGGGGCAGCAGGAGGCTACACCTTC. It yields the protein CASSSVTGAAGGYTF.

This clonotype has just a few counts. This may arise from a read error, as a much more abundant clone is one base away. This chain joins TRBV5-4 and TRBJ2-7; TRBD1 agrees at 10 bases. This CDR3 contains 16 residues. CDR1 SGHNT and CDR2 YYREEE come from the germline V gene (reference sequence). The CDR3: CTSSLPGTGVSNEQYF. CDR3 coding DNA: TGTACCAGCAGCTTACCCGGGACAGGGGTAAGCAACGAGCAGTACTTC.

In regard to this clonotype: It may be a read error: a sequence one base away is much more abundant. The CDR3 protein is CASSYDRTNTGELFF. The CDR3 DNA reads as TGTGCCAGCAGCTATGACAGGACGAACACCGGGGAGCTGTTTTTT. This chain uses TRBV6-5 with TRBJ2-2; D might be TRBD1 (6 bases). The germline V and J ends were trimmed by 6 bases and 0 bases, with 11 bases remaining between them. This CDR3 has 15 residues. Germline V gene sequence: CDR1 MNHEY, CDR2 SVGAGI.

V and J are TRBV28 and TRBJ2-7; D perhaps matches TRBD2 (6 bases). The CDR3 extends over 15 amino acids. CDR1 MDHEN and CDR2 SYDVKM come from the germline V gene. The ends were cut back, 2 bases at V and 5 bases at J, with 16 bases in the middle. The CDR3 DNA sequence: TGTGCCAGCAGTTTAGGAGGGACTGGGAACAACGAGCAGTACTTC. Translation: CASSLGGTGNNEQYF.

This sequence joins TRBV30 and TRBJ2-2, with TRBD2 identical over 8 bases. The J segment lost 6 bases and the V segment lost 4 bases, leaving 10 bases of the junction unmatched. The CDR3 contains 15 residues. CDR1 and CDR2 from the germline V gene are GTSNPN and SVGIG (reference sequence). CDR3 sequence: CAWTLGLVGAGELFF. The CDR3 DNA reads as TGTGCCTGGACCTTGGGACTAGTGGGAGCCGGGGAGCTGTTTTTT.

The V and J genes are TRBV6-1 and TRBJ1-5, with TRBD1 identical over 8 bases. Germline CDR1 is MNHNS and CDR2 is SASEGT. The CDR3 extends over 14 amino acids. The CDR3 bases are TGTACCAACGGTACAGGGGGAGGGAATCAGCCCCAGCATTTT. Its translation is CTNGTGGGNQPQHF.

With regard to this clonotype: Likely a read error: the CDR3 ends without its conserved phenylalanine or tryptophan. The chain recombines TRBV6-1 with TRBJ1-5; D is ambiguous. The V and J ends lost 5 bases and 5 bases respectively, with 16 bases between them. The CDR3 is 15 residues long. The germline V gene encodes CDR1 MNHNS and CDR2 SASEGT. CDR3 in amino acids: CASSYRAVSDQPQHL. For the CDR3, the DNA is TGTGCCAGCAGTTACCGGGCCGTTAGTGATCAGCCCCAGCATCTT.

This clonotype was seen many times. The rearrangement links TRBV12-3 or TRBV12-4 to TRBJ1-1; possibly TRBD1 for D (6 bases). The CDR3 is made up of 14 amino acids. The germline V and J ends were trimmed by 4 bases and 4 bases, with 13 bases remaining between them. The CDR3 coding sequence is TGTGCCAGCAGTTGGAAGGGGGTCGGCACTGAAGCTTTCTTT. Translation: CASSWKGVGTEAFF.